Each of the 18 T cell receptor beta chains below was sequenced from the same sample in a study of CD8 T cells in Susac syndrome. After extraction with the RNeasy kit, about 0.45 to 1 ug of the RNA was reverse transcribed using random hexamers. TCRdb analysed the immunoSEQ multiplex PCR reads with MiXCR anew, one entry per CDR3 protein. The table has around 200,000 distinct CDR3 sequences, 85% to 95% seen once. The specimen sequenced was CD4+ T cells from PBMCs. These receptors were collected from a human donor with Susac syndrome.

The chain has TRBV7-2 and TRBJ2-5, with D tentatively TRBD2 (6 bases). The V and J ends lost 3 bases and 2 bases respectively, with 13 bases between them. Germline V lookup: CDR1 SGHTA, CDR2 FQGNSA. There are 15 residues in the CDR3. The CDR3 DNA reads TGTGCCAGCAGCTTTAGTAGCGGAGGGCAAGAGACCCAGTACTTC. Protein: CASSFSSGGQETQYF.

The chain combines TRBV24-1 with TRBJ2-1; D assignment may be TRBD1 or TRBD2 (5 bases each). The V end lost 3 bases, the J end lost 8 bases, and 10 bases lay between the germline ends. Germline V lookup: CDR1 KGHDR, CDR2 SFDVKD. The CDR3 extends over 13 amino acids. In DNA, the CDR3 is TGTGCCACCAGTGATACCCAGGGAGATGAGCAGTTCTTC. It yields the protein CATSDTQGDEQFF.

This chain connects TRBV7-2 to TRBJ2-7, with 14 positions matching TRBD2. CDR3 length: 19 amino acids. With 5 bases clipped from V and 3 bases from J, the junction kept 15 bases outside the gene matches. The germline CDR1 and CDR2 sequences are SGHTA and FQGNSA. CDR3 in amino acids: CASSPRLAGGPKDYYEQYF. The CDR3, as DNA: TGTGCCAGCAGCCCGAGACTAGCGGGAGGGCCTAAGGATTACTACGAGCAGTACTTC.

The chain recombines TRBV18 with TRBJ2-5; TRBD2 aligns across 10 bases. The CDR3 extends over 16 amino acids. CDR1 and CDR2 (germline): KGHSH, LQKENI. The V gene end was trimmed by 3 bases and the J gene end by 0 bases; junction bases not matched to a gene: 4. CDR3 nucleotides: TGTGCCAGCTCACCTAGCGGGGGGACATACCAAGAGACCCAGTACTTC. This encodes CASSPSGGTYQETQYF. Full variable domain (missing parts from reference TRBV18 and TRBJ2-5): NAGVMQNPRHLVRRRGQEARLRCSPMKGHSHVYWYRQLPEEGLKFMVYLQKENIIDESGMPKERFSAEFPKEGPSILRIQQVVRGDSAAYFCASSPSGGTYQETQYFGPGTRLLVL.

V usage is TRBV27 and J usage is TRBJ1-2; D call uncertain. Germline V gene data show CDR1 as MNHEY and CDR2 as SMNVEV (reference sequence). CDR3 length: 17 residues. V lost 5 bases, J lost 0 bases, and 19 bases lay in between. CDR3 protein: CASSIGGAYLSNYGYTF. DNA of the CDR3: TGTGCCAGCAGTATTGGTGGAGCTTACCTCTCTAACTATGGCTACACCTTC.

The gene calls are TRBV5-1 and TRBJ2-1, with TRBD2 matching 13 bases. From germline, CDR1 is SGHRS and CDR2 YFSETQ. This CDR3 spans 16 amino acids. V trimming: 0 bases; J trimming: 7 bases; junction bases outside the gene matches: 4. As DNA, the CDR3 is TGCGCCAGCAGCTTGGTCGGACTAGCGGGAGTTAATGAGCAGTTCTTC. Translating it yields CASSLVGLAGVNEQFF.

The V and J genes are TRBV20-1 and TRBJ2-6; D unclear. The V end was cut by 6 bases, the J end by 0 bases, with 6 bases between. This CDR3 contains 13 residues. Germline values: CDR1 DFQATT, CDR2 SNEGSKA (reference sequence). CDR3 DNA sequence: TGCAGTGCCAAAAACTCTGGGGCCAACGTCCTGACTTTC. Translating it yields CSAKNSGANVLTF.

The chain recombines TRBV19 with TRBJ1-2, with D unresolved. This CDR3 has 13 amino acids. Germline lookup yields CDR1 LNHDA and CDR2 SQIVND (reference sequence). Trimming shortened V by 3 bases and J by 5 bases, and 10 bases separated the two germline ends. CDR3 sequence: CASSIAQEYGYTF. The CDR3 nucleotides read TGTGCCAGTAGTATTGCCCAAGAATATGGCTACACCTTC.

V and J are TRBV20-1 and TRBJ2-1; 9 nucleotides align to TRBD2. Per germline, CDR1 DFQATT and CDR2 SNEGSKA (reference sequence). The CDR3 spans 15 residues. Germline trimming cut 0 bases from V and 8 bases from J; bases unmatched to any gene: 8. The CDR3 spells CSARDPAGGPDEQFF. CDR3 DNA: TGCAGTGCTAGAGATCCGGCGGGGGGGCCAGATGAGCAGTTCTTC.

This chain connects TRBV28 to TRBJ2-3; the match to TRBD2 covers 7 bases. CDR3 length equals 13 residues. Germline CDR1 and CDR2: MDHEN and SYDVKM. Trimming cost V 7 bases and J 3 bases; bases outside gene matches: 4. This CDR3 reads CASTNGGTDTQYF. The CDR3 DNA sequence: TGTGCCAGCACGAACGGGGGGACAGATACGCAGTATTTT. The whole variable domain, remainder taken from reference TRBV28 and TRBJ2-3, is DVKVTQSSRYLVKRTGEKVFLECVQDMDHENMFWYRQDPGLGLRLIYFSYDVKMKEKGDIPEGYSVSREKKERFSLILESASTNQTSMYLCASTNGGTDTQYFGPGTRLTVL.

This chain joins TRBV4-1 and TRBJ1-2; 7 nucleotides agree with TRBD1. The ends lost 0 bases at V and 5 bases at J; junction bases unmatched: 6. This CDR3 is 15 amino acids long. Germline loops: CDR1 MGHRA, CDR2 YSYEKL. CDR3 bases: TGCGCCAGCAGCCAAGAACTGCGACAGGGTTATGGCTACACCTTC. Translating it yields CASSQELRQGYGYTF.

The rearrangement uses TRBV10-3 and TRBJ1-1, with 8 bases that match TRBD1. The CDR3 consists of 13 residues. Looked up from germline, CDR1 is ENHRY and CDR2 is SYGVKD. Trimming at V came to 10 bases and at J to 1 base, leaving 5 bases not matched to a gene. CDR3 nucleotides: TGTGCCACCGCGGACAGGGCGAACACTGAAGCTTTCTTT. Translation: CATADRANTEAFF.

The chain uses TRBV3-1 and TRBJ1-1; weak D call: TRBD1 (5 bases). CDR1 is LGHDT and CDR2 is YNNKEL in the germline V gene (reference sequence). With 4 bases removed from V and 4 bases from J, the gap between germline ends came to 10 bases. The CDR3 runs 13 residues. The CDR3 sequence: CASSRAGTTEAFF. CDR3 nucleotides: TGTGCCAGCAGCCGAGCAGGGACCACTGAAGCTTTCTTT.

V usage is TRBV2 and J usage is TRBJ2-3, with unresolved D. The V gene's germline CDR1 is SNHLY and CDR2 FYNNEI. This CDR3 has 13 residues. V lost 4 bases and J 5 bases, leaving 10 bases between the germline ends. The CDR3 is CASSGSSGDTQYF. CDR3 DNA: TGTGCCAGCAGTGGTTCTTCTGGAGATACGCAGTATTTT.

The chain uses TRBV6-5 and TRBJ2-3; no definite D call. V was cut by 6 bases and J by 2 bases, with 9 bases left in between. The CDR3 length is 13 residues. Germline values: CDR1 MNHEY, CDR2 SVGAGI. Here the CDR3 reads CASSELHTDTQYF. The CDR3 region has the DNA TGTGCCAGCAGCGAGCTCCACACAGATACGCAGTATTTT.

This rearrangement joins TRBV7-9 to TRBJ2-1, with D perhaps TRBD1 or TRBD2 (5 bases each). The CDR3 has 12 residues. Per the germline V gene, CDR1 is SEHNR and CDR2 is FQNEAQ (reference sequence). The ends were cut back, 3 bases at V and 15 bases at J, with 15 bases in the middle. The CDR3 DNA follows: TGTGCCAGCAGCTTGTTGGGGATAGGGACGTTCTTC. Translated, it gives CASSLLGIGTFF.

The chain links TRBV30 to TRBJ2-7; 7 bases agree with TRBD2. Germline V lookup: CDR1 GTSNPN, CDR2 SVGIG (reference sequence). V gave up 2 bases and J gave up 6 bases; unmatched junction bases: 1. This CDR3 spans 11 amino acids. For the CDR3, the DNA is TGTGCCTGGAGTACGGGGGGCGAGCAGTACTTC. Translated, it gives CAWSTGGEQYF. Combining the CDR3 with reference TRBV30 and TRBJ2-7 gives the whole variable domain SQTIHQWPATLVQPVGSPLSLECTVEGTSNPNLYWYRQAAGRGLQLLFYSVGIGQISSEVPQNLSASRPQDRQFILSSKKLLLSDSGFYLCAWSTGGEQYFGPGTRLTVT.

The CDR3 loop is CSARVPSTDTQYF. The CDR3 nucleotides are TGCAGTGCTAGAGTACCAAGCACAGATACGCAGTATTTT. The chain has TRBV20-1 and TRBJ2-3; D is ambiguous. The germline V gene has CDR1 DFQATT and CDR2 SNEGSKA (reference sequence). V lost 1 base, J lost 0 bases, and 5 bases lay in between. This CDR3 contains 13 residues.